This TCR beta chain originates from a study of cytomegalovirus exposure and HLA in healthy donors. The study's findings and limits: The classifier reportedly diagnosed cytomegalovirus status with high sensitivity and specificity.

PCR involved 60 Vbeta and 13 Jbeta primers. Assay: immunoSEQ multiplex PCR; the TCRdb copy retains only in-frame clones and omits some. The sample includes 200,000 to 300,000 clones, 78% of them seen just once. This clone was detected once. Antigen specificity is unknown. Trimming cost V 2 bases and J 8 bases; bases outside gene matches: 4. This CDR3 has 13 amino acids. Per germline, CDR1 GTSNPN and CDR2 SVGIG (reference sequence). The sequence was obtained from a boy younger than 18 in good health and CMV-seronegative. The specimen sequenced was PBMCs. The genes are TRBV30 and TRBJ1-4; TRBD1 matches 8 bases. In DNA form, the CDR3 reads TGTGCCTGGAGTCAGGGGGCTAGGGAAAAACTGTTTTTT. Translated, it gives CAWSQGAREKLFF.